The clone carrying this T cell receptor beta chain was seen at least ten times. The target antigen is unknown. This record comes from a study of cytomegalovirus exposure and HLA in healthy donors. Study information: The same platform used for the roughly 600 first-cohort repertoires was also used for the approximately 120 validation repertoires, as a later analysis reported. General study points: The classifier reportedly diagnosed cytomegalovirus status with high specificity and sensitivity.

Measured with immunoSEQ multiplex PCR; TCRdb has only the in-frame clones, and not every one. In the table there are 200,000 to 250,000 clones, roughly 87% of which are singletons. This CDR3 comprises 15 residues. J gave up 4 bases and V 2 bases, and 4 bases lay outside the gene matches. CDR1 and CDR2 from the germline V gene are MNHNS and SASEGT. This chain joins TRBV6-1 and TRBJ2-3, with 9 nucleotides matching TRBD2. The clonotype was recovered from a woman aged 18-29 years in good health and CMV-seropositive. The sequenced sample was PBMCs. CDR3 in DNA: TGTGCCAGCAGTGAATTTTTAGCGGGAGCAGATACGCAGTATTTT. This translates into CASSEFLAGADTQYF.